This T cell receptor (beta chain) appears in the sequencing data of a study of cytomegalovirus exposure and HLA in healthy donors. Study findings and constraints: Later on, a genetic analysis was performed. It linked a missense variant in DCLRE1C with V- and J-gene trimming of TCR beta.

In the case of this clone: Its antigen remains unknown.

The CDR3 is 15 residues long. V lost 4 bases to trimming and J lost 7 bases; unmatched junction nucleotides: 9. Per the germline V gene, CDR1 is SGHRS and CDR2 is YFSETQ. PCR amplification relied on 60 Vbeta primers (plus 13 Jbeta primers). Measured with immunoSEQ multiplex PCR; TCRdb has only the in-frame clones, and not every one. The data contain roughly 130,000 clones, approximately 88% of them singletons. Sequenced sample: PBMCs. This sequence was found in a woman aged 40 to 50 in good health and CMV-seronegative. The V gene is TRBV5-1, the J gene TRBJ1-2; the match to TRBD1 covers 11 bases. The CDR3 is CASSVGQGATRGYTF. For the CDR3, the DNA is TGCGCCAGCAGCGTCGGACAGGGGGCTACGCGTGGCTACACCTTC.